The 3 T cell receptor beta chains below come from one sample, sequenced in a study of OX40 agonist ivuxolimab in advanced cancers. Library preparation employed the immunoSEQ multiplex PCR assay. The source is immuneACCESS, and TCRdb retained only in-frame sequences with V and J called. Part of the clones is not carried over; for the studies checked, unresolved V genes explain less than half of this, and the remainder is unexplained. The sample yields fewer than 55,000 clones; 80% to 90% were counted once. The ten largest make up 0.6% to 0.8% of the sample. This material consisted of CD4+ or CD8+ T cells sorted from blood, taken in a trial of the OX40 agonist ivuxolimab. Receptor source: an adult with an advanced solid tumor such as melanoma, head and neck, liver or kidney cancer.

The chain is built from TRBV6-1 and TRBJ2-1; D uncertain. The CDR3 is 11 residues long. Germline V gene lookup returns CDR1 MNHNS and CDR2 SASEGT. V was shortened by 7 bases and J by 10 bases, with 11 bases between the two germline ends. Here the CDR3 DNA reads TGTGCCAGCACCTTCAGGCGGGAGCAGTTCTTC. Protein: CASTFRREQFF.

Here the CDR3 DNA reads TGTGCCAGCAGTGAAACTTACCGACAGCCCCAGCATTTT. Its protein product is CASSETYRQPQHF. The rearrangement uses TRBV6-1 and TRBJ1-5; D is unclear. Trimming stripped 2 bases from V and 7 bases from J, with 9 bases between. The germline V gene has CDR1 MNHNS and CDR2 SASEGT. The CDR3 loop spans 13 amino acids.

The chain has TRBV11-2 and TRBJ1-1; D gene unclear. Trimming cost V 2 bases and J 10 bases, with 11 bases left between them. CDR1 SGHAT and CDR2 FQNNGV come from the germline V gene. The CDR3 consists of 12 residues. The CDR3 sequence: CASSLWSAGAFF. CDR3 bases: TGTGCCAGCAGCTTATGGAGCGCCGGAGCTTTCTTT. Together with reference TRBV11-2 and TRBJ1-1, the CDR3 gives the full variable domain: EAGVAQSPRYKIIEKRQSVAFWCNPISGHATLYWYQQILGQGPKLLIQFQNNGVVDDSQLPKDRFSAERLKGVDSTLKIQPAKLEDSAVYLCASSLWSAGAFFGQGTRLTVV.